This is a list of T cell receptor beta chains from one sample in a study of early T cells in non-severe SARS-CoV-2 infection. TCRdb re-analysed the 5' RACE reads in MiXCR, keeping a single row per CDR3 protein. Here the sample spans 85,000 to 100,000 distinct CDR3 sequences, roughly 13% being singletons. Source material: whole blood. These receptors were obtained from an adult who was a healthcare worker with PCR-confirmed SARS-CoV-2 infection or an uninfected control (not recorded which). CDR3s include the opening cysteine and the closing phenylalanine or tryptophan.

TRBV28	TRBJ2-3	CASHTGTDTQYF
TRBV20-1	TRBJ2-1	CSAPRTSGGNEQFF
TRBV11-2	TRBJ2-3	CASNRDITDTQYF
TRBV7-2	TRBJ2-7	CASSPYSLAGSYEQYF
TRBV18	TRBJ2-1	CASSWGRSSYNEQFF
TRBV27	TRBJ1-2	CASSLGKGYGYTF
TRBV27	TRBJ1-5	CASSSGQGSNQPQHF
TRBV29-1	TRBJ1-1	CSVARRLNTEAFF
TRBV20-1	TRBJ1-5	CSARKGTVSNQPQHF
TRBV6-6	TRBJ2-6	CASTRTGRAGANVLTF
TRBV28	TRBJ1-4	CASSSREKLFF
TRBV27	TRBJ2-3	CASSPGVVATQYF
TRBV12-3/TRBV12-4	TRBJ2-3	CASSFSPTPDTQYF
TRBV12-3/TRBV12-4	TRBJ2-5	CASSPSRTGGVGTQYF
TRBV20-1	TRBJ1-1	CSASRSGPGNTEAFF
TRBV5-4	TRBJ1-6	CASSRAWGDNSPLHF
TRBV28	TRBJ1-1	CASRPRGYTEAFF
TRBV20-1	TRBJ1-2	CSARDQRGQGYGYTF
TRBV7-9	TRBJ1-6	CASSLAQPNSPLHF
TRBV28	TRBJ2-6	CASSLSPGAGANVLTF
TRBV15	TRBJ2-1	CATSIGGIAYNEQFF
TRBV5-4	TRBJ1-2	CASSPQLQGNYGYTF